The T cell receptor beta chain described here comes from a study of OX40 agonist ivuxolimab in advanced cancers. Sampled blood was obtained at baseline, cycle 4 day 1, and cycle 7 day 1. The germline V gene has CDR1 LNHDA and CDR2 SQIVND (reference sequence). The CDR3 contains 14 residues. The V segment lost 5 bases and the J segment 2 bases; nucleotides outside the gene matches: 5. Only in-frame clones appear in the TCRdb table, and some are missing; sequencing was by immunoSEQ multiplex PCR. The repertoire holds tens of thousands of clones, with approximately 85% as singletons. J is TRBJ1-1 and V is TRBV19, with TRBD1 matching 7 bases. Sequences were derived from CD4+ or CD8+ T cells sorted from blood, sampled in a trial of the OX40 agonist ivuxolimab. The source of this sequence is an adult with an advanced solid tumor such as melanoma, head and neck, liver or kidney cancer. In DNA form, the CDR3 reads TGTGCCAGTAGTGGGACAGTCTCTAACACTGAAGCTTTCTTT. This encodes CASSGTVSNTEAFF.